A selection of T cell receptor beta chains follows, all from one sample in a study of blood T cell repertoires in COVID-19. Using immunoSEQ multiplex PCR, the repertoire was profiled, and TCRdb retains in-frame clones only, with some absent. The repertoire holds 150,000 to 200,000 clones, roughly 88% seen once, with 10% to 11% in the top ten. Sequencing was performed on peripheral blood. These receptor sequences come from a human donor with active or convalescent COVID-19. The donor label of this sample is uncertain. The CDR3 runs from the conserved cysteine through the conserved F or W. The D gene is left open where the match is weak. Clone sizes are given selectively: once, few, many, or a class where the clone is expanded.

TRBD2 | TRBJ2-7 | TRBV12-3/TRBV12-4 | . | TGTGCCAGCAGTTGGGGGACTATCTACGAGCAGTACTTC | CASSWGTIYEQYF
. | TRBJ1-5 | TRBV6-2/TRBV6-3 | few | TGTGCCAGCAGTCTTGAACGGAATCAGCCCCAGCATTTT | CASSLERNQPQHF
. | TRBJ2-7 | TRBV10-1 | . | TGCGCCAGCAGCGAGAGGCGGACTCGTCCTGGCGAGCAGTACTTC | CASSERRTRPGEQYF
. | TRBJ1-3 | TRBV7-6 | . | TGTGCCAGCAGCTTAGCCCGGGGAAACACCATATATTTT | CASSLARGNTIYF
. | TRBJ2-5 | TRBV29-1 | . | TGCAGCGTGGCTCAGGGGCCCGACCAGTACTTC | CSVAQGPDQYF
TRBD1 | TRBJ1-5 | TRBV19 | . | TGTGCCAGTAGTACTACAGGGGAAGGTCAGCCCCAGCATTTT | CASSTTGEGQPQHF
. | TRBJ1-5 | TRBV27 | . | TGTGCCAGCAGTTTATCGAACAGGATTAATCAGCCCCAGCATTTT | CASSLSNRINQPQHF
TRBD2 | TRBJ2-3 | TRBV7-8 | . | TGTGCCAGCAGCCGAGGACTAGCGGGCACAGATACGCAGTATTTT | CASSRGLAGTDTQYF
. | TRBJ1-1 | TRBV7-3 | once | TGTGCCAGCAGCTTAACGGCGGGACCGAGGAACACTGAAGCTTTCTTT | CASSLTAGPRNTEAFF
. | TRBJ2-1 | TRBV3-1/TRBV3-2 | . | TGTGCCAGCAGCCCGGACGGGACTCTCCTGAGTGATGAGCAGTTCTTC | CASSPDGTLLSDEQFF
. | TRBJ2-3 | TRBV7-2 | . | TGTGCCAGCAGCTTAACCTATACTAGCACAGATACGCAGTATTTT | CASSLTYTSTDTQYF
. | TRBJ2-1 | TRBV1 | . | TGCACCAGCAGCCAAGAGGGACGGGAGCGGAAGGGTGAGCAGTTCTTC | CTSSQEGRERKGEQFF
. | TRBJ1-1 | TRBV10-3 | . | TGTGCCATCAGCCGCAACGGGGAGAACACTGAAGCTTTCTTT | CAISRNGENTEAFF
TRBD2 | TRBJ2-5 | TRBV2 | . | TGTGCCAGCAGCCTGGGACTAGCGGACCAAGAGACCCAGTACTTC | CASSLGLADQETQYF
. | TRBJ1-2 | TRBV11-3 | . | TGTGCCAGCAGCTTAGCCGCGGGAGCTAACTATGGCTACACCTTC | CASSLAAGANYGYTF
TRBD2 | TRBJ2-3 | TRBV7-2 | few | TGTGCCAGCAGCTTAGCTCTAGCGGGTGCTATAGATACGCAGTATTTT | CASSLALAGAIDTQYF
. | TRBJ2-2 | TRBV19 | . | TGTGCCAGTAGAACAGGGACGGGCGGGGAGCTGTTTTTT | CASRTGTGGELFF
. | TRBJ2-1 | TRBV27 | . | TGTGCCAGCAGTCTGGACAGAAACCCCTACAATGAGCAGTTCTTC | CASSLDRNPYNEQFF
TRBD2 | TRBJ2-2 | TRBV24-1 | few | TGTGCCACCAGTGTTTTAGGGAGGGGAGCCGACACCGGGGAGCTGTTTTTT | CATSVLGRGADTGELFF
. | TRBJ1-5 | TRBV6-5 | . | TGTGCCAGCACCCACCCCTCGGAGCCCCAGCATTTT | CASTHPSEPQHF
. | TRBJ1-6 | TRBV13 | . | TGTGCCAGCAGCTCTGGGGGCGGGAGTTCCTATAATTCACCCCTCCACTTT | CASSSGGGSSYNSPLHF
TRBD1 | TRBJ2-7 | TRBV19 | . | TGTGCCAGTAGAGGGGGCGGGTACGAGCAGTACTTC | CASRGGGYEQYF
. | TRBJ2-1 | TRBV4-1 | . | TGCGCCAGCAGCCAGGCGGAAAGCTCCTACAATGAGCAGTTCTTC | CASSQAESSYNEQFF
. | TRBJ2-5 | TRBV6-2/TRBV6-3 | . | TGTGCCAGCAGTTACTCGAGGGGGAAAGAGACCCAGTACTTC | CASSYSRGKETQYF
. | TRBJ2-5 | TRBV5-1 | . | TGCGCCAGCAGCTTGGGACGGGAAAAAGAGACCCAGTACTTC | CASSLGREKETQYF
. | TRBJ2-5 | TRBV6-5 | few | . | CASSSSGEAKTQYF
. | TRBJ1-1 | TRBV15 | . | TGTGCCACCAGTTTGGACAGAGGGAACACTGAAGCTTTCTTT | CATSLDRGNTEAFF
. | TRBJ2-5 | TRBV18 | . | TGTGCCAGCTCACCACCGGCGACAGGTCGCCAAGAGACCCAGTACTTC | CASSPPATGRQETQYF
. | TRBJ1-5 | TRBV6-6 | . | TGTGCCAGCAGTTACCCAGCACCGAGGAGCAATCAGCCCCAGCATTTT | CASSYPAPRSNQPQHF
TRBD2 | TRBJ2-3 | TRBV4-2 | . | TGTGCCAGCAGCCAAGAATTATCGACTAGCGGGGCCTCTAGCACAGATACGCAGTATTTT | CASSQELSTSGASSTDTQYF
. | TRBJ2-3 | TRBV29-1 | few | TGCAGCGCGGGAATAGCGGTGAGCACAGATACGCAGTATTTT | CSAGIAVSTDTQYF
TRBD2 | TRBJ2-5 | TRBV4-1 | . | TGCGCCAGCAGCCGGAAAAGGCAGGATACTAGCGGGCCTCTGGGGACCCAGTACTTC | CASSRKRQDTSGPLGTQYF
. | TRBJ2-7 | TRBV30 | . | TGTGCCTGGAGAAAAGGCGGGGAAAACCTCCGAGAGCAGTACTTC | CAWRKGGENLREQYF
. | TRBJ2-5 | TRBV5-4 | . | TGTGCCAGCAGGTTGGATACAGTACGCCAAGAGACCCAGTACTTC | CASRLDTVRQETQYF
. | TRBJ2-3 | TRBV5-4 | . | TGTGCCAGCAGGCTGGCGGGGTCAGATACGCAGTATTTT | CASRLAGSDTQYF
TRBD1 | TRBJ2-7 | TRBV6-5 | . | TGTGCCAGCAGCAAAGCCGGGACAGTCGAGCAGTACTTC | CASSKAGTVEQYF
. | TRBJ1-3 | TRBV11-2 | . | TGTGCCAGCAGCCCCCGCGTCAACACCATATATTTT | CASSPRVNTIYF
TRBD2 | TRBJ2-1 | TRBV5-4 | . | TGTGCCAGCAGCTTCCAACTAGCGGCCTACAATGAGCAGTTCTTC | CASSFQLAAYNEQFF
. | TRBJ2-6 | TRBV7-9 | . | TGTGCCAGCACCCCTAGAATGGCCAGGGTTACCTCTGGGGCCAACGTCCTGACTTTC | CASTPRMARVTSGANVLTF
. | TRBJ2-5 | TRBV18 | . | TGTGCCAGCTCCGCGGGGGAGACCCAGTACTTC | CASSAGETQYF
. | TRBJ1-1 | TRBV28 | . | TGTGCCAGCAGTTTCCCCGAGGCGAAGGCCGCGCACGACACTGAAGCTTTCTTT | CASSFPEAKAAHDTEAFF
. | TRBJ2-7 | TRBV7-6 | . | TGTGCCAGCAGCTTGGCGGGACCGAACTCCTACGAGCAGTACTTC | CASSLAGPNSYEQYF
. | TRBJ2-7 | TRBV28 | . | TGTGCCAGCAGCTCAACAGGATATCTTAGCTCCTACGAGCAGTACTTC | CASSSTGYLSSYEQYF
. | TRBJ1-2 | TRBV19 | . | TGTGCCTCTAGGAGGGCAGGGCAAAACTATGGCTACACCTTC | CASRRAGQNYGYTF
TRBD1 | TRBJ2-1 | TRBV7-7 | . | TGTGCCAGCAGGCCGGGGACAGGTAGCTACAATGAGCAGTTCTTC | CASRPGTGSYNEQFF
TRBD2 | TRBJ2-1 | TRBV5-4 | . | TGTGCCAGCAGCCCGCTGAAGGCCCCTCTAGCGGGGAGTAACAATGAGCAGTTCTTC | CASSPLKAPLAGSNNEQFF
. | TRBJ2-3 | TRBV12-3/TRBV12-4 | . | TGTGCCAGCAGTTATAGAGATACGCAGTATTTT | CASSYRDTQYF
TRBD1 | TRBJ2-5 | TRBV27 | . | TGTGCCAGCAGTCCGGACAGGGCTGGGACCCAGTACTTC | CASSPDRAGTQYF
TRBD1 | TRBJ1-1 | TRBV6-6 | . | TGTGCCAGCAGTCCCCGGACAGGGGGCGATCGGGTTACTGAAGCTTTCTTT | CASSPRTGGDRVTEAFF
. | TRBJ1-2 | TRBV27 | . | TGTGCCAGCAGTCCTCAGGGTGGAGGCTACACCTTC | CASSPQGGGYTF
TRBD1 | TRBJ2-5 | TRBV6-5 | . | TGTGCCAGCAGCCTAGGGGGCACATCCCAAGAGACCCAGTACTTC | CASSLGGTSQETQYF
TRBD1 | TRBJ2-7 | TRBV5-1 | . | TGCGCCAGCAGATGGATCACGGGGACAGCCGACACCTACGAGCAGTACTTC | CASRWITGTADTYEQYF
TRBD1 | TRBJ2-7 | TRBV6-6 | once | TGTGCCAGCAGTACCGGAACAGGGGCCGAGCAGTACTTC | CASSTGTGAEQYF
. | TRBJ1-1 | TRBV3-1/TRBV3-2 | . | TGTGCCAGCAGCCACGAGGTGGCGGACACTGAAGCTTTCTTT | CASSHEVADTEAFF
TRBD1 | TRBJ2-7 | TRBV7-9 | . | TGTGCCAGCAGCCTAGACAGGGATAGAACCTACGAGCAGTACTTC | CASSLDRDRTYEQYF
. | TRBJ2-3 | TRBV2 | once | TGTGCCAGCCGGGGTTTAACTAGCACAGATACGCAGTATTTT | CASRGLTSTDTQYF
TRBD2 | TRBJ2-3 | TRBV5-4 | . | TGTGCCAGCAGCCTGACTAGCGGGGGTTACACAGATACGCAGTATTTT | CASSLTSGGYTDTQYF
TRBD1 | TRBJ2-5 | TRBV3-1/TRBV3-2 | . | TGTGCCAGCCGGGACAGGGTAAGCGAGACCCAGTACTTC | CASRDRVSETQYF